The table lists the clone carrying this T cell receptor beta chain with a count of one. Its antigen is not identified. This CDR3 is 14 amino acids long. V was shortened by 0 bases and J by 6 bases, with 11 bases between the two germline ends. CDR1 GTSNPN and CDR2 SVGIG come from the germline V gene (reference sequence). This record belongs to a study of cytomegalovirus exposure and HLA in healthy donors. Whole-study findings and limits: In a later analysis, most CMV-associated TCR beta chains appeared HLA-restricted. The study labeled more than 150 TCR beta chains cytomegalovirus-associated.

At sampling all donors were nominally healthy, likely with unrecorded immune exposures. PCR involved 60 Vbeta and 13 Jbeta primers. Some clones are missing from TCRdb's copy, which holds only in-frame ones; the method was immunoSEQ multiplex PCR. The sample comprises roughly 100,000 clones, more than 55% of which are singletons, and about 22% rests with the top ten. Sequenced: PBMCs. The sequence derives from a woman in her forties or fifties in good health and CMV-seropositive. The J gene is TRBJ1-4, the V gene TRBV30; D is uncertain. The CDR3 region has the DNA TGTGCCTGGAGTGTTAAGGGAGCGGATGAAAAACTGTTTTTT. It yields the protein CAWSVKGADEKLFF.